A single T cell receptor beta chain is shown here with its context. Its antigen is unidentified. Sequencing libraries made from TCR beta cDNA carried unique molecular identifiers. Each batch of about 0.95 to 10 million T cells produced roughly 450,000 cDNA molecules. Via MiXCR, TCRdb re-called the PCR reads, giving one row per CDR3 protein. The sample holds some 500,000 distinct CDR3 sequences; roughly 45% are singletons and the top ten take about 12%. This entry comes from a study of post-analysis software for immune sequencing data. About the study: Patients with relapsing-remitting, secondary progressive and progressive-relapsing multiple sclerosis courses were all represented. Study-wide results and limits: Significantly decreased normalized Chao1 diversity was recorded for multiple sclerosis patients relative to controls. Analysis by F measure revealed that same-batch samples clustered strongly together.

The sequence was obtained from a girl aged 10-17 years with multiple sclerosis. Sequenced material: blood.

Here the CDR3 reads CASSPHRLAYEQYF. The DNA for the CDR3 is TGTGCCAGCAGTCCCCACCGACTAGCCTACGAGCAGTACTTC. This chain links TRBV12-3 or TRBV12-4 with TRBJ2-7, with D perhaps TRBD2 (6 bases). The CDR3 runs 14 residues. V was shortened by 5 bases and J by 2 bases, with 13 bases between the two germline ends.